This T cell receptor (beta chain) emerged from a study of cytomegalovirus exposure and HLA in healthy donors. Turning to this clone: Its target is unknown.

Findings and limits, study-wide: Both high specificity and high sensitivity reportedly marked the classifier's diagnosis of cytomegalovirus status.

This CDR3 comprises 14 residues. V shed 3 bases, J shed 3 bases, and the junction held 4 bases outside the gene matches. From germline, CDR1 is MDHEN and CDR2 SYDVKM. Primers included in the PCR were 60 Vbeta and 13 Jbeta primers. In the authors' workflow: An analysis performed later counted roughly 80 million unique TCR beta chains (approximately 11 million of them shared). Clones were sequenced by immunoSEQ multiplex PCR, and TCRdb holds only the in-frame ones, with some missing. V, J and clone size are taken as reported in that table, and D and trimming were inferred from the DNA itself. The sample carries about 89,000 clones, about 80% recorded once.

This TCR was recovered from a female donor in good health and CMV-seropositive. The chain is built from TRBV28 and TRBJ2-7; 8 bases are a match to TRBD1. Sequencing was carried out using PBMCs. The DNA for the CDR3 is TGTGCCAGCAGTTTCCGGACAGGGAACTACGAGCAGTACTTC. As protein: CASSFRTGNYEQYF. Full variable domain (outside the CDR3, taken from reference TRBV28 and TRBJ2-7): DVKVTQSSRYLVKRTGEKVFLECVQDMDHENMFWYRQDPGLGLRLIYFSYDVKMKEKGDIPEGYSVSREKKERFSLILESASTNQTSMYLCASSFRTGNYEQYFGPGTRLTVT.